The clone carrying this T cell receptor (beta chain) was detected many times. The sample originates from a study of T cells in Graves' hyperthyroidism and ophthalmopathy. Trimming removed 7 bases from V and 2 bases from J; junction bases left unmatched: 2. This CDR3 comprises 13 residues. Germline loops: CDR1 SNHLY, CDR2 FYNNEI. Template material for amplifying TCR beta CDR3 regions consisted of RNA transcripts. A first-round RT-PCR of the TCR CDR3 used the HTBI primer set. TCRdb recomputed calls from the multiplex PCR reads with MiXCR, one row per CDR3 protein. The sample contains approximately 400,000 distinct CDR3 sequences, over 12% of which appear only once.

The rearrangement joins TRBV2 to TRBJ1-5, with 7 positions matching TRBD1. Source material: blood. The clonotype originates from a man aged 45-65 years with Graves' ophthalmopathy. The CDR3 region is CASKGTGNQPQHF. CDR3 in DNA: TGTGCCAGCAAAGGGACAGGCAATCAGCCCCAGCATTTT.